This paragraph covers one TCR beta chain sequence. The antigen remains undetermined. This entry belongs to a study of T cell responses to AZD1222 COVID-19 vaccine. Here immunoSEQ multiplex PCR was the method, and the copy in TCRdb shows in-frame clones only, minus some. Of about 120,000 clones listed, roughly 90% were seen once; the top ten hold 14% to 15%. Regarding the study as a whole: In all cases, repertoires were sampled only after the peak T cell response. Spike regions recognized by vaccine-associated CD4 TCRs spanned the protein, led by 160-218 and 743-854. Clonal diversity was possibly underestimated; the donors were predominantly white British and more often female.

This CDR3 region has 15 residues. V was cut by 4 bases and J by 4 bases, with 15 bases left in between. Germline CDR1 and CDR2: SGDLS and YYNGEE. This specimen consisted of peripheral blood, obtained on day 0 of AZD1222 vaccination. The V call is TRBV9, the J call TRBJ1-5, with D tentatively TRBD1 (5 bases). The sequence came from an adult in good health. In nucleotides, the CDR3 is TGTGCCAGCAGCACCGACGAGGGGATTAATCAGCCCCAGCATTTT. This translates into CASSTDEGINQPQHF.